This is a list of T cell receptor beta chains from one sample in a study of T cells after posttransplantation cyclophosphamide. Generated by immunoSEQ multiplex PCR, the TCRdb table keeps only in-frame clones and is missing some. Singletons are absent from the sample, which has a few thousand clones. The sequences come from PBMCs, collected after allogeneic stem cell transplant with posttransplant cyclophosphamide. These receptor sequences come from a female patient younger than 35 who received an allogeneic stem cell transplant from an unrelated donor, was CMV-positive, and had acute GVHD only. Some T cells may be the graft donor's. CDR3s include the opening cysteine and the closing phenylalanine or tryptophan. The D gene is left open where the match is weak. Each size is how often the clone was seen (once, few, many) or a class if it is expanded.

TRBJ1-2 TRBV5-1 many TRBD1 CASSADPGTAHGYTF TGCGCCAGCAGCGCAGATCCGGGGACAGCTCATGGCTACACCTTC
TRBJ2-7 TRBV19 many TRBD1 CASQTGQGSSYEQYF TGTGCCAGCCAAACGGGACAGGGGAGCTCCTACGAGCAGTACTTC
TRBJ2-7 TRBV11-1 many TRBD2 CASSSGLAHEQYF TGTGCCAGCAGCTCCGGACTAGCCCACGAGCAGTACTTC
TRBJ2-7 TRBV28 many - CASTLNRQVYEQYF TGTGCCAGCACGCTCAACCGACAGGTCTACGAGCAGTACTTC
TRBJ1-6 TRBV5-1 few - CASSPGTVNSPLHF TGCGCCAGCAGTCCGGGGACTGTGAATTCACCCCTCCACTTT
TRBJ2-7 TRBV11-3 medium-sized TRBD2 CASSPEGRGEQYF TGTGCCAGCAGCCCCGAGGGGAGGGGCGAGCAGTACTTC
TRBJ2-7 TRBV25-1 many - CASSPLRLTSSGYEQYF TGTGCCAGCAGTCCTTTACGCCTAACTAGTTCCGGCTACGAGCAGTACTTC
TRBJ2-7 TRBV19 many - CASSMVTSQGDSSYEQYF TGTGCCAGTAGTATGGTCACTAGCCAGGGCGACAGCTCCTACGAGCAGTACTTC
TRBJ2-3 TRBV7-3 many TRBD2 CASSLPPASGTGTDTQYF TGTGCCAGCAGCTTACCCCCCGCTAGCGGGACAGGCACAGATACGCAGTATTTT
TRBJ2-3 TRBV6-5 many TRBD2 CASRRAGAHHTQYF TGTGCCAGCAGGAGAGCGGGAGCACATCATACGCAGTATTTT
TRBJ2-7 TRBV10-2 medium-sized TRBD2 CASSGTSGSMYEQYF TGCGCCAGCAGTGGGACTAGCGGGAGTATGTACGAGCAGTACTTC
TRBJ2-5 TRBV28 many - CASRASDSGYQETQYF TGTGCCAGCAGAGCTTCAGACAGCGGGTACCAAGAGACCCAGTACTTC
TRBJ2-1 TRBV5-1 many TRBD1 CASSSGQAYNEQFF TGCGCCAGCAGCTCGGGACAGGCCTACAATGAGCAGTTCTTC
TRBJ2-7 TRBV6-5 medium-sized - CASRQGGFGSYEQYF TGTGCCAGCAGGCAGGGAGGTTTCGGCTCCTACGAGCAGTACTTC